Listed here are 26 T cell receptor beta chains from one sample, sequenced in a study of radiation and T cells in renal cell carcinoma. Sequenced by immunoSEQ multiplex PCR; TCRdb stores in-frame clones only, minus some. Among roughly 60,000 clones listed, around 78% were seen once. Time point of the sample: blood 2 weeks post-SBRT. The treatment denotes: 15 Gy SBRT to primary tumor, nephrectomy 4 weeks later. The material was blood, obtained from a patient whose treatment included radiotherapy and nephrectomy. The receptors stem from a man aged 55-75 years with renal cell carcinoma.

This clone has a single count. CDR3 region: CASSFPILTGSTGELFF. CDR3 sequence (DNA): TGCGCCAGCAGCTTCCCGATCCTAACAGGGTCCACCGGGGAGCTGTTTTTT. The J gene is TRBJ2-2, the V gene TRBV5-1; weak D call: TRBD1 (6 bases). The CDR3 consists of 17 residues. V lost 2 bases, J lost 4 bases, and 18 bases lay in between. CDR1 is SGHRS and CDR2 is YFSETQ in the germline V gene.

V and J are TRBV6-1 and TRBJ2-4, with TRBD2 matching 12 bases. Germline loops: CDR1 MNHNS, CDR2 SASEGT. The CDR3 is made up of 17 amino acids. The junction had 3 bases not matched to a gene; V was cut back by 1 base and J by 2 bases. The CDR3 bases are TGTGCCAGCAGTGAAGGTCTAGCGGGAGGGCCCAAAAACATTCAGTACTTC. Amino acid sequence: CASSEGLAGGPKNIQYF.

CDR3 region: CASSLARGVGEQYV. The CDR3 coding sequence is TGTGCCAGCAGCTTAGCTAGAGGGGTCGGCGAGCAGTACGTC. V gene TRBV11-3 combines with J gene TRBJ2-7, with D perhaps given as TRBD1 or TRBD2 (5 bases each). V shed 1 base and J shed 6 bases, with 13 bases lying between them. The CDR3 contains 14 residues. Per germline, CDR1 SGHNT and CDR2 YENEEA.

The chain couples TRBV2 to TRBJ1-5; 7 positions agree with TRBD1. The germline gives CDR1 SNHLY, CDR2 FYNNEI. Germline trimming cut 9 bases from V and 7 bases from J; bases unmatched to any gene: 9. The CDR3 sequence is 13 residues long. The CDR3 DNA reads TGTGCCAGTAACAGGGGTGGGTGGCAGCCCCAGCATTTT. As protein: CASNRGGWQPQHF.

The J gene is TRBJ2-1, the V gene TRBV27, with no clear D. Germline V CDR1 and CDR2: MNHEY, SMNVEV (reference sequence). Trimming stripped 7 bases from V and 9 bases from J, with 13 bases between. The CDR3 is 12 residues long. The CDR3 loop is CASKGISSEQFF. The DNA of the CDR3 is TGTGCCAGCAAGGGCATATCCAGTGAGCAGTTCTTC.

The gene calls are TRBV18 and TRBJ1-2; D might be TRBD1 (6 bases). The CDR3 spans 14 residues. The germline CDR1 and CDR2 sequences are KGHSH and LQKENI. The ends were cut back, 0 bases at V and 3 bases at J, with 8 bases in the middle. This chain's CDR3 is CASSPPGQYYGYTF. For the CDR3, the DNA is TGTGCCAGCTCACCACCCGGACAGTACTATGGCTACACCTTC.

This clone has just a few counts. This chain connects TRBV11-3 to TRBJ2-3, with TRBD2 identical over 10 bases. The CDR3 is made up of 16 amino acids. From germline, CDR1 is SGHNT and CDR2 YENEEA. The V segment lost 1 base and the J segment 5 bases; nucleotides outside the gene matches: 6. CDR3 amino acids: CASSLGVASGGDTQYF. The CDR3 nucleotides read TGTGCCAGCAGCTTAGGGGTGGCTAGCGGGGGAGATACGCAGTATTTT. Combining the CDR3 with reference TRBV11-3 and TRBJ2-3 gives the whole variable domain EAGVVQSPRYKIIEKKQPVAFWCNPISGHNTLYWYLQNLGQGPELLIRYENEEAVDDSQLPKDRFSAERLKGVDSTLKIQPAELGDSAVYLCASSLGVASGGDTQYFGPGTRLTVL.

V usage is TRBV9 and J usage is TRBJ1-2, with D unresolved. V lost 1 base and J 4 bases, leaving 11 bases between the germline ends. CDR3 size: 14 residues. Germline lookup yields CDR1 SGDLS and CDR2 YYNGEE. CDR3 in amino acids: CASSVNWAGYGYTF. In DNA, the CDR3 is TGTGCCAGCAGCGTAAATTGGGCAGGCTATGGCTACACCTTC. The complete variable domain, with remaining parts taken from reference TRBV9 and TRBJ1-2, reads DSGVTQTPKHLITATGQRVTLRCSPRSGDLSVYWYQQSLDQGLQFLIQYYNGEERAKGNILERFSAQQFPDLHSELNLSSLELGDSALYFCASSVNWAGYGYTFGSGTRLTVV.

The chain recombines TRBV11-2 with TRBJ2-3, with 11 bases that match TRBD2. V lost 0 bases, J lost 0 bases, and 8 bases stayed unmatched. The CDR3 is made up of 19 amino acids. Germline lookup yields CDR1 SGHAT and CDR2 FQNNGV. In nucleotides, the CDR3 is TGTGCCAGCAGCTTAGAGATAGCGGGGGGGAGACCTAGCACAGATACGCAGTATTTT. Translated, it gives CASSLEIAGGRPSTDTQYF.

This clone came up once. The V gene is TRBV6-6, the J gene TRBJ1-2; no clear D. Germline lookup yields CDR1 MNHNY and CDR2 SVGAGI (reference sequence). Between the trimmed V and J ends, which lost 2 bases and 4 bases, there was a span of 11 bases. This CDR3 is built from 14 residues. CDR3 sequence: CASSYPDGRYGYTF. The CDR3 DNA is TGTGCCAGCAGTTACCCGGACGGACGCTATGGCTACACCTTC.

The chain joins TRBV29-1 to TRBJ2-1, with 7 bases fitting TRBD2. The trim removed 2 bases at V and 6 bases at J, leaving 13 bases unmatched. This CDR3 is 16 amino acids long. Germline loops: CDR1 SQVTM, CDR2 ANQGSEA. DNA of the CDR3: TGCAGCGTTGAACCGCCCCGGGCGGGGGTTGGCAATGAGCAGTTCTTC. Translated: CSVEPPRAGVGNEQFF.

The chain joins TRBV29-1 to TRBJ2-1; a possible D gene is TRBD1 (5 bases). There are 15 residues in the CDR3. Trimming cost V 6 bases and J 0 bases, with 15 bases left between them. Germline CDR1 and CDR2: SQVTM and ANQGSEA. The CDR3 DNA reads TGCAGCGTGGCCTTGGGGCCCAGCTCCTACAATGAGCAGTTCTTC. Translated: CSVALGPSSYNEQFF.

CDR3 DNA sequence: TGTGCCAGCAGTGACTCGAGACAGGCCCCCATACGGACCATATATTTT. This encodes CASSDSRQAPIRTIYF. The chain employs TRBV6-4 and TRBJ1-3; a possible D gene is TRBD1 (6 bases). Deletions cut 0 bases from V and 10 bases from J, with 19 bases between. The CDR3 is made up of 16 amino acids. Germline V CDR1 and CDR2: MRHNA, SNTAGT.

The CDR3 is CASSAAYNTEAFF. The CDR3 DNA reads as TGTGCCAGCAGCGCCGCCTACAACACTGAAGCTTTCTTT. This sequence joins TRBV7-8 and TRBJ1-1; no definite D call. This CDR3 contains 13 residues. From germline, CDR1 is SGHVS and CDR2 FQNEAQ. V was cut by 5 bases and J by 2 bases, with 9 bases left in between.

The chain uses TRBV5-1 and TRBJ2-1; a weak D match, TRBD2 (6 bases). This CDR3 contains 16 residues. Trimming stripped 4 bases from V and 4 bases from J, with 18 bases between. The germline CDR1 and CDR2 sequences are SGHRS and YFSETQ. In DNA, the CDR3 is TGCGCCAGCAGCGCGGGGATATACCAGGCTTACAATGAGCAGTTCTTC. It is translated as CASSAGIYQAYNEQFF.

The genes are TRBV2 and TRBJ1-4, with D tentatively TRBD1 (5 bases). From germline, CDR1 is SNHLY and CDR2 FYNNEI. The CDR3 sequence is 15 residues long. V dropped 10 bases and J dropped 4 bases, with 19 bases sitting between them. CDR3 region: CATRKERQSNEKLFF. The CDR3 nucleotides read TGTGCCACCAGAAAGGAGCGACAGAGTAATGAAAAACTGTTTTTT.

The genes are TRBV4-2 and TRBJ2-5, with D perhaps matching TRBD2 (6 bases). Trimming removed 0 bases from V and 0 bases from J, with 11 bases in between. This CDR3 spans 16 amino acids. The germline V gene has CDR1 LGHNA and CDR2 YNFKEQ. The CDR3 sequence is CASSQDPGGNQETQYF. CDR3 DNA sequence: TGTGCCAGCAGCCAAGATCCTGGGGGGAACCAAGAGACCCAGTACTTC.

CDR3 loop: CASSPGTVFHSGGPGDTDTQYF. CDR3 DNA: TGTGCCAGCTCACCAGGGACAGTTTTCCACAGCGGGGGCCCCGGGGACACAGATACGCAGTATTTT. The chain employs TRBV18 and TRBJ2-3, with D perhaps TRBD2 (8 bases). There are 22 residues in the CDR3. V lost 2 bases to trimming and J lost 2 bases, with 32 bases between them. In germline, CDR1 is KGHSH, CDR2 LQKENI.

This clone was observed a single time. This chain joins TRBV19 and TRBJ1-3; no firm D call. Trimming pared 5 bases from V and 0 bases from J, leaving 20 bases between. CDR3 size: 18 residues. The V gene's germline CDR1 is LNHDA and CDR2 SQIVND (reference sequence). DNA for the CDR3: TGTGCCAGTAGTGAGGAGGGCCTTGGGAGCGGCTCTGGAAACACCATATATTTT. Translating it yields CASSEEGLGSGSGNTIYF.

The chain couples TRBV11-2 to TRBJ1-3; D gene unclear. The CDR3 has 12 amino acids. The V and J ends lost 3 bases and 5 bases respectively, with 5 bases between them. Germline CDR1 is SGHAT and CDR2 is FQNNGV. CDR3 bases: TGTGCCAGCAGCTTCGAGAGAAACACCATATATTTT. This codes for CASSFERNTIYF.

The rearrangement uses TRBV27 and TRBJ1-5; tentative D call: TRBD1 (5 bases). The germline V gene encodes CDR1 MNHEY and CDR2 SMNVEV (reference sequence). With 3 bases removed from V and 4 bases from J, the gap between germline ends came to 22 bases. The CDR3 sequence is 18 residues long. The chain's CDR3 is CASSFRSTWSEGNQPQHF. The CDR3 nucleotides are TGTGCCAGCAGTTTCCGATCAACCTGGTCAGAGGGGAATCAGCCCCAGCATTTT.

This sequence joins TRBV19 and TRBJ1-5; the D is unclear. Deletions cut 6 bases from V and 6 bases from J, with 15 bases between. Per germline, CDR1 LNHDA and CDR2 SQIVND (reference sequence). The CDR3 length is 14 residues. The CDR3 coding sequence is TGTGCCAGTAGACCGGGCTTCTGGGGTCAGCCCCAGCATTTT. Its translation is CASRPGFWGQPQHF.

This rearrangement joins TRBV6-4 to TRBJ2-3; 7 bases map to TRBD2. The CDR3 covers 15 residues. The germline CDR1 and CDR2 sequences are MRHNA and SNTAGT. V dropped 6 bases and J dropped 5; count of bases not matched to a gene: 11. CDR3 region: CASSRLADARDTQYF. The CDR3 DNA reads as TGTGCCAGCAGCAGACTAGCCGATGCGAGAGATACGCAGTATTTT.

The V gene is TRBV27, the J gene TRBJ2-3; the D gene could be TRBD1 or TRBD2 (5 bases each). The germline V gene encodes CDR1 MNHEY and CDR2 SMNVEV (reference sequence). This CDR3 has 14 amino acids. V was trimmed by 5 bases and J by 6 bases, leaving 15 bases between them. CDR3 in amino acids: CASSRGPQRDTQYF. The CDR3 nucleotides read TGTGCCAGCAGTAGGGGACCCCAGCGGGATACGCAGTATTTT.

The genes are TRBV11-2 and TRBJ2-5, with 7 nucleotides matching TRBD1. Trimming at V came to 2 bases and at J to 1 base, leaving 7 bases not matched to a gene. Germline loops: CDR1 SGHAT, CDR2 FQNNGV. This CDR3 is built from 16 residues. CDR3 DNA: TGTGCCAGCAGCTTAAGACAGGGTGACCGCCAAGAGACCCAGTACTTC. As protein: CASSLRQGDRQETQYF.

This rearrangement joins TRBV9 to TRBJ1-2, with 7 positions matching TRBD1. The CDR3 totals 15 residues. Germline V gives CDR1 SGDLS, CDR2 YYNGEE. V trimming: 0 bases; J trimming: 5 bases; junction bases outside the gene matches: 7. CDR3 in DNA: TGTGCCAGCAGCGTAGAAGGGGGCGGGTTTTATGGCTACACCTTC. Translated: CASSVEGGGFYGYTF.